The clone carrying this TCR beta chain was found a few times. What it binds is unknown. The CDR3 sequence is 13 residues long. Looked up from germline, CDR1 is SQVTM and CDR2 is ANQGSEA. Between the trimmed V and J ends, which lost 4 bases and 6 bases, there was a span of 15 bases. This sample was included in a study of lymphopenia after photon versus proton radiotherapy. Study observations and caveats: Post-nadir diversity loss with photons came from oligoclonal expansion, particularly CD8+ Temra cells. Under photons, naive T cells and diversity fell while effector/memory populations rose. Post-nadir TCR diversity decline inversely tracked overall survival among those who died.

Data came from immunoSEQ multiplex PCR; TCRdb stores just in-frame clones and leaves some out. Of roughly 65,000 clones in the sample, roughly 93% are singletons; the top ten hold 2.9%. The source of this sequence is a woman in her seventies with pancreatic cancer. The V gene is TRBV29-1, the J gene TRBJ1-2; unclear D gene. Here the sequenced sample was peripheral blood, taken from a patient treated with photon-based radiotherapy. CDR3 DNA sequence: TGCAGCGTTGCCACTTTATCGACCCATGGCTACACCTTC. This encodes CSVATLSTHGYTF. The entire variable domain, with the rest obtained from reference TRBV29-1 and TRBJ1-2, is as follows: SAVISQKPSRDICQRGTSLTIQCQVDSQVTMMFWYRQQPGQSLTLIATANQGSEATYESGFVIDKFPISRPNLTFSTLTVSNMSPEDSSIYLCSVATLSTHGYTFGSGTRLTVV.